This TCR beta chain was retrieved from a study of patients and donors after allogeneic stem cell transplantation. Via MiXCR, TCRdb re-called the RT-PCR reads, giving one row per CDR3 protein. The top ten clones hold roughly 64% of a sample with some 90,000 distinct CDR3 sequences, around 49% of them seen once. Looked up from germline, CDR1 is SGHRS and CDR2 is YFSETQ. The CDR3 totals 13 residues. V lost 5 bases and J 1 base, leaving 7 bases between the germline ends. Material: blood, either unsorted or a sorted T cell fraction (not recorded which). J is TRBJ1-3 and V is TRBV5-1, with no clear D. This clonotype originated in a human donor who was either an allogeneic HSCT recipient or a stem cell or donor lymphocyte infusion donor (not recorded which). It is not recorded whose cells these are; they may come from a transplant donor. DNA of the CDR3: TGCGCCAGCAGTCGGACGTCTGGAAACACCATATATTTT. This encodes CASSRTSGNTIYF. The full variable domain, with the rest looked up from reference TRBV5-1 and TRBJ1-3, is KAGVTQTPRYLIKTRGQQVTLSCSPISGHRSVSWYQQTPGQGLQFLFEYFSETQRNKGNFPGRFSGRQFSNSRSEMNVSTLELGDSALYLCASSRTSGNTIYFGEGSWLTVV.